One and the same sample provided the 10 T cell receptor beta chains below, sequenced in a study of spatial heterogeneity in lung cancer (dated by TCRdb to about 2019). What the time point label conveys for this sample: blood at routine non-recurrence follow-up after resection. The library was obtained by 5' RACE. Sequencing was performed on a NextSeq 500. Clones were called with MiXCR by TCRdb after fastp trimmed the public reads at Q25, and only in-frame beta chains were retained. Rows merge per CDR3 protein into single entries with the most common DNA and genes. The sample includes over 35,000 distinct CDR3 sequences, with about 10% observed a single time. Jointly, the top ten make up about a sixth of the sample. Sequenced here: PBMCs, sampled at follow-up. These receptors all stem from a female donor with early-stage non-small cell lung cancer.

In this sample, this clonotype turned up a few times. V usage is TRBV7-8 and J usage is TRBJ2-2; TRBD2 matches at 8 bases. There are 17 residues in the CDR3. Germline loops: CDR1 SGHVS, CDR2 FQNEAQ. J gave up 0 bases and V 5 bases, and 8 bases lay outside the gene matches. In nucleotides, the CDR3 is TGTGCCAGCAGCCCCCTGGCGGGGGGATCGAACACCGGGGAGCTGTTTTTT. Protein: CASSPLAGGSNTGELFF.

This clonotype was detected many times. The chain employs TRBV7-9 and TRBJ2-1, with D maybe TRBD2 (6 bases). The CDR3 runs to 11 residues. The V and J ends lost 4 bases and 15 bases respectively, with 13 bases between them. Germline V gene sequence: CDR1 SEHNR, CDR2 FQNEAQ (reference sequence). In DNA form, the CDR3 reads TGTGCCAGCAGCTCCGGCGCGGGGCGGTTCTTC. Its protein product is CASSSGAGRFF.

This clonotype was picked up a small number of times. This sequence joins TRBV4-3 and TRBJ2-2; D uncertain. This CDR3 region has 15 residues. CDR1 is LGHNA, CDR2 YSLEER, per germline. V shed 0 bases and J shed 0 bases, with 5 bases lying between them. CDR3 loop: CASSQDNSNTGELFF. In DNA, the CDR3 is TGCGCCAGCAGCCAAGATAATTCGAACACCGGGGAGCTGTTTTTT.

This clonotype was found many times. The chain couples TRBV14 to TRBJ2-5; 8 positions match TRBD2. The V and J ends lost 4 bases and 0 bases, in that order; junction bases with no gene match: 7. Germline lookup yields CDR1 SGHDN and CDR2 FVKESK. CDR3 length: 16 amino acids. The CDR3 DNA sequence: TGTGCCAGCAGCCCTCGACTAGCGTGGTACCAAGAGACCCAGTACTTC. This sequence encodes CASSPRLAWYQETQYF.

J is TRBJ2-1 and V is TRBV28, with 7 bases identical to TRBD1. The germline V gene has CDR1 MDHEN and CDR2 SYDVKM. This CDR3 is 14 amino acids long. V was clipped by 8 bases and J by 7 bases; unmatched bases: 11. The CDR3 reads CASRGQKSANEQFF. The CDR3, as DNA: TGTGCCAGCCGGGGACAGAAATCGGCGAATGAGCAGTTCTTC.

CDR3 bases: TGTGCCAGCAGGTATTACGAGGGGACTGAAGCTTTCTTT. This encodes CASRYYEGTEAFF. The chain combines TRBV6-5 with TRBJ1-1; maybe TRBD1 (5 bases). The CDR3 contains 13 residues. Trimming removed 6 bases from V and 5 bases from J, with 13 bases in between. Germline loops: CDR1 MNHEY, CDR2 SVGAGI.

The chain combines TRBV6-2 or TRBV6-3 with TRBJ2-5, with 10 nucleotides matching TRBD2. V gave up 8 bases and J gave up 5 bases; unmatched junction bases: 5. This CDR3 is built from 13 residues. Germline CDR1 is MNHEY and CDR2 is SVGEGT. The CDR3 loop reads CASGAGGLETQYF. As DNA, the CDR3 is TGTGCCAGCGGAGCGGGGGGGCTTGAGACCCAGTACTTC.

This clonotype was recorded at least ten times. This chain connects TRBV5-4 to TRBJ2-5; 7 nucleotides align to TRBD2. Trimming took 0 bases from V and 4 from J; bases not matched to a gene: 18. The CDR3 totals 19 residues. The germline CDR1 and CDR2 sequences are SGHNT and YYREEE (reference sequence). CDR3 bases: TGTGCCAGCAGCTTGGGCACAAGCAAGCGGGGTCATCTAGTAGAGACCCAGTACTTC. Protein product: CASSLGTSKRGHLVETQYF.

The DNA for the CDR3 is TGTGCCAGCAGTTCCTCGGGTCACCGGACAAGTGGCTACACCTTC. It is translated as CASSSSGHRTSGYTF. V and J are TRBV28 and TRBJ1-2; D might be TRBD1 (5 bases). The CDR3 loop spans 15 amino acids. The ends were cut back, 4 bases at V and 7 bases at J, with 19 bases in the middle. In germline, CDR1 is MDHEN, CDR2 SYDVKM.

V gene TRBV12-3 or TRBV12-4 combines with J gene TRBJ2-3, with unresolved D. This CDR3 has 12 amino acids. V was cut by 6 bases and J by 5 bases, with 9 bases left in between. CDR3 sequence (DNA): TGTGCCAGCAGCATAGTAAGAGATACGCAGTATTTT. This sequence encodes CASSIVRDTQYF.